The entry below gives a single TCR beta chain sequence along with its context. What it recognizes is unknown. This sample was taken from a study of somatic mutations in cytotoxic T cells in rheumatoid arthritis. Study results and caveats: TRBV07 appeared slightly underrepresented in the rheumatoid arthritis patients. That finding was not adjusted to account for multiple comparisons.

The data were produced by immunoSEQ multiplex PCR, yet TCRdb's version contains in-frame clones alone and is incomplete. The sample has roughly 32,000 clones, around 86% seen once. V lost 0 bases, J lost 0 bases, and 6 bases lay in between. Looked up from germline, CDR1 is MNHEY and CDR2 is SMNVEV (reference sequence). The length of the CDR3 is 15 residues. The source of this sequence is an adult with rheumatoid arthritis. Specimen: CD8+ T cells sorted from blood. The rearrangement links TRBV27 to TRBJ1-5; D is uncertain. CDR3 DNA sequence: TGTGCCAGCAGTTTATCCGGGAATAGCAATCAGCCCCAGCATTTT. Encoded protein: CASSLSGNSNQPQHF.